Sequencing of this T cell receptor beta chain was carried out in a study of Ad26.COV2.S vaccination and SARS-CoV-2 variants. The overall study: Ad26.COV2.S given intramuscularly, once or twice 56 days apart. General study findings and limits: The study found similar non-spike TCR breadth in vaccine and placebo recipients. The TCR breadth and depth analyses may have understated or missed part of the total T cell responses.

Indicated treatment: 15 to 20 received Ad26.COV2.S at low or high dose, single or two shots; five or six received placebo; per-sample allocation not given. Day 63 following the first vaccine or placebo injection was when the samples were taken. Of note for this clone: The antigen is not known.

CDR3 length: 16 residues. V shed 2 bases and J shed 8 bases, with 18 bases lying between them. Per the germline V gene, CDR1 is MNHNY and CDR2 is SVGAGI (reference sequence). Clones were sequenced by immunoSEQ multiplex PCR, and TCRdb holds only the in-frame ones, with some missing. The sample holds around 400,000 clones; around nine tenths are singletons and the top ten take 12%. The gene calls are TRBV6-6 and TRBJ1-4; D possibly corresponds to TRBD1 (6 bases). The sequencing here drew on peripheral blood, taken in a trial of Ad26.COV2.S vaccine versus placebo. This receptor was identified in a person aged 18-60 years who received the Ad26.COV2.S COVID-19 vaccine or a placebo. CDR3 DNA sequence: TGTGCCAGCAGTTACCCCCGAGGTAGGGGGGAGGAAAAACTGTTTTTT. It is translated as CASSYPRGRGEEKLFF.